This passage covers 4 T cell receptor beta chains from one sample sequenced in a study of blood T cells in healthy people across ages. A second PCR, run for roughly 7 to 12 cycles, used a sample-barcoded 5' primer plus a J-beta primer mix. Using its own MiXCR run on the 5' RACE reads, TCRdb lists one record per CDR3 protein. This table holds hundreds of thousands of distinct CDR3 sequences, nearly 60% found once. The sequenced material came from blood. These receptors came from a man aged 25 to 45 in good health.

This rearrangement joins TRBV7-2 to TRBJ2-1; weak D call: TRBD2 (6 bases). This CDR3 comprises 15 residues. Trimming pared 2 bases from V and 4 bases from J, leaving 12 bases between. The germline V gene has CDR1 SGHTA and CDR2 FQGNSA. The CDR3 spells CASSLLGGEYNEQFF. CDR3 DNA sequence: TGTGCCAGCAGCTTACTCGGGGGAGAATACAATGAGCAGTTCTTC.

The gene calls are TRBV5-6 and TRBJ2-5; D gene ambiguous. The V and J ends lost 2 bases and 11 bases respectively, with 16 bases between them. Germline V CDR1 and CDR2: SGHDT, YYEEEE. There are 13 residues in the CDR3. CDR3 sequence (DNA): TGTGCCAGCAGCTTTCGGCTAGTGGGTGAGCAGTACTTC. Translating gives CASSFRLVGEQYF.

This rearrangement joins TRBV10-3 to TRBJ1-2; perhaps TRBD1 as D (5 bases). Germline lookup yields CDR1 ENHRY and CDR2 SYGVKD. Trimming took 2 bases from V and 9 from J, leaving 16 bases between them. This CDR3 is 14 amino acids long. As DNA, the CDR3 is TGTGCCATCAGTGAGACGAGCAGGGACGCGAGCTACACCTTC. As protein: CAISETSRDASYTF.

This chain links TRBV4-2 with TRBJ2-6; D unclear. The CDR3 is made up of 17 amino acids. Germline V lookup: CDR1 LGHNA, CDR2 YNFKEQ. V dropped 4 bases and J dropped 0 bases, with 13 bases sitting between them. The CDR3 coding sequence is TGTGCCAGCAGCCTAGATAAGAGCCCCTCTGGGGCCAACGTCCTGACTTTC. Residues: CASSLDKSPSGANVLTF.